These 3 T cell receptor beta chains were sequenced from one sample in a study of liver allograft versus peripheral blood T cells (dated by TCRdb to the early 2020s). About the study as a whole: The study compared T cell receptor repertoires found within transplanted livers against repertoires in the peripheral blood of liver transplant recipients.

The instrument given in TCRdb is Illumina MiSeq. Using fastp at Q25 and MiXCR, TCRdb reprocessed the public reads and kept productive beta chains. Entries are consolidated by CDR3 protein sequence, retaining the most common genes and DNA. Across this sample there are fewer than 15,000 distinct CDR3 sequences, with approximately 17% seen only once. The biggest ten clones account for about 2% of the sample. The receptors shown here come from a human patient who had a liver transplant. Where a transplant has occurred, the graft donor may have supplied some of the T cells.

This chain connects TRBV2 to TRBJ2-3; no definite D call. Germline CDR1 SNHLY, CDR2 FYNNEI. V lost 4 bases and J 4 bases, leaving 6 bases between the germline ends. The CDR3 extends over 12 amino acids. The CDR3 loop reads CASSVSPDTQYF. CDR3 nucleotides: TGTGCCAGCAGTGTGAGCCCAGATACGCAGTATTTT. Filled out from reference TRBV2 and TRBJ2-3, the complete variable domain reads EPEVTQTPSHQVTQMGQEVILRCVPISNHLYFYWYRQILGQKVEFLVSFYNNEISEKSEIFDDQFSVERPDGSNFTLKIRSTKLEDSAMYFCASSVSPDTQYFGPGTRLTVL.

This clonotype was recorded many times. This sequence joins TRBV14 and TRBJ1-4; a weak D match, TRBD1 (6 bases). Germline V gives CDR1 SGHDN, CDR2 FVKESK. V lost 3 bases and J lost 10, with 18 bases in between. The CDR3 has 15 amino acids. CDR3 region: CASSQGRGTSRKLFF. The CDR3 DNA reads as TGTGCCAGCAGCCAGGGCAGGGGTACCTCTCGAAAACTGTTTTTT.

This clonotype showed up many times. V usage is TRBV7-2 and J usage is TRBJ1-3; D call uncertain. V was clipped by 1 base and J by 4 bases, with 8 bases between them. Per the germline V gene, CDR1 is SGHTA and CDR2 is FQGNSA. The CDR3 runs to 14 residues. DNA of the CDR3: TGTGCCAGCAGCTTAGGGGGTGGAGGAAACACCATATATTTT. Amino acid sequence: CASSLGGGGNTIYF.